This T cell receptor beta chain was recorded in a study of shared clonotypes between healthy human individuals. Study at large: Donors were a couple of women and three men aged 18 to 49.

Study outcomes and limitations: Unshared clonotypes carried lower generation probabilities than those common to all four donors. Among donors, the sharing of clonotypes was expected to be influenced by sequencing depth.

The V end lost 3 bases, the J end lost 3 bases, and 9 bases lay between the germline ends. The CDR3 spans 15 residues. The germline V gene has CDR1 SGHTA and CDR2 FQGTGA. In regard to this clone: As yet, its antigen is unknown.

At the deep level, the assay was run. Here immunoSEQ multiplex PCR was the method, and the copy in TCRdb shows in-frame clones only, minus some. In the table there are approximately 640,000 clones, about two thirds of which are singletons. The chain is built from TRBV7-3 and TRBJ2-6; D ambiguous. The sample consisted of memory CD4+ T cells sorted from blood. The subset was: CD45RA-negative fraction. This receptor was taken from a woman aged 30 to 39 in good health. The CDR3 sequence: CASSFAGYGANVLTF. The CDR3 nucleotides read TGTGCCAGCAGCTTCGCTGGATATGGGGCCAACGTCCTGACTTTC.